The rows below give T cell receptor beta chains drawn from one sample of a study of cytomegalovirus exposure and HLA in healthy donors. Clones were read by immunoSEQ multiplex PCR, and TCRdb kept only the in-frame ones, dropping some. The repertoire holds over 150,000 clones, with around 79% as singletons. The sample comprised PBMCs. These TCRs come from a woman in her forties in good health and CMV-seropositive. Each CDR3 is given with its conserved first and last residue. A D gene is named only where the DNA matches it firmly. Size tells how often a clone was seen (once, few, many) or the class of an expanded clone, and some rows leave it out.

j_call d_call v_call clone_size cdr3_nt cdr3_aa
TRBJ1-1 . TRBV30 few TGTGCCTGTACTCAAGGGGGGGACACTGAAGCTTTCTTT CACTQGGDTEAFF
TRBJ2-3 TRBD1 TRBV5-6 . TGTGCCAGCAGCTTACAGGGGATTAGCACAGATACGCAGTATTTT CASSLQGISTDTQYF
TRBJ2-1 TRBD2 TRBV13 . TGTGCCAGCAGCTTATCAGGGACTAGCGGCTACAATGAGCAGTTCTTC CASSLSGTSGYNEQFF
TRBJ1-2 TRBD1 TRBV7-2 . TGTGCCAGCAGCTTAGGGGGGACAGGAGCTGCTACTGGCTACACCTTC CASSLGGTGAATGYTF
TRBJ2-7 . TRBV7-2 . TGTGCCAGCAGCTTAGGGCAGGGGTGGGGCGAGCAGTACTTC CASSLGQGWGEQYF
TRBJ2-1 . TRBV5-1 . TGCGCCAGCAGCCAATCCTACTTGGACAGAGATTACAATGAGCAGTTCTTC CASSQSYLDRDYNEQFF
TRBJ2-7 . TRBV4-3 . TGCGCCAGCAGCCAAGAAATATCGGACAGTCGCTACGAGCAGTACTTC CASSQEISDSRYEQYF
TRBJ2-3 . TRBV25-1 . TGTGCCAGCAGTTCTACCGGGGTATCTACAGATACGCAGTATTTT CASSSTGVSTDTQYF
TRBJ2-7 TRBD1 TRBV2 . TGTGCCACCCAGACAGGGGGCGGCCCCTACGAGCAGTACTTC CATQTGGGPYEQYF
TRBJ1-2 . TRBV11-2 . TGTGCCAGCAGACCAGACAGCATTATCTATGGCTACACCTTC CASRPDSIIYGYTF
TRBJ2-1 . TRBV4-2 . TGTGCCAGCAGCCATCAGCAAGCGACAAGGGGCTCCTACAATGAGCAGTTCTTC CASSHQQATRGSYNEQFF
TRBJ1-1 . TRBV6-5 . TGTGCCAGCAGTTACCCCGCGGCAGGGGTTGCTTTCTTT CASSYPAAGVAFF
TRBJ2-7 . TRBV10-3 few TGTGCCATCAGCTCGGTAGTCTACGAGCAGTACTTC CAISSVVYEQYF
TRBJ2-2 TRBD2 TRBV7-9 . TGTTCCAGCAGCCCGCCCGGACTAGCGGGAGAAACCGGGGAGCTGTTTTTT CSSSPPGLAGETGELFF
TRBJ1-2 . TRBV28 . TGTGCCAGCAGCCCATTAGAGGCTGGCTACACCTTC CASSPLEAGYTF
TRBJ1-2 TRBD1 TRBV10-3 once TGTGCCATCAGCGGACAGGATGGCTACACCTTC CAISGQDGYTF
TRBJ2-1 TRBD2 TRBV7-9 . TGTGCCAGCTGCCGACTAGCGGGGGGTTACAATGAGCAGTTCTTC CASCRLAGGYNEQFF
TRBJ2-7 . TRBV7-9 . TGTTCCAGCAGCCTTTACAATGAGCAGTACTTC CSSSLYNEQYF
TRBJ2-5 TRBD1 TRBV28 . TGTGCCAGCAGCGGACAGGGGTCGTGGACCCAGTACTTC CASSGQGSWTQYF
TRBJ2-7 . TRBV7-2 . TGTGCCAGCAGCTCCAATCTAGCCCTGGCCTACGAGCAGTACTTC CASSSNLALAYEQYF
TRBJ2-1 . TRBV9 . TGTGCCAGCAGCCGAGTAAATGAGCAGTTCTTC CASSRVNEQFF
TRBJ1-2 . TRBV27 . TGTGCCAGCAGTTTTCGCAGGGAGGACTATGGCTACACCTTC CASSFRREDYGYTF
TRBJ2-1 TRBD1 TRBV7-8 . TGTGCCAGCAGCTTAGTGGCAGGACAGGGATACAATGAGCAGTTCTTC CASSLVAGQGYNEQFF
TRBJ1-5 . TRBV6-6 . TGTGCCAGCAGTCCTCGATCCCAATCGGAGAATCAGCCCCAGCATTTT CASSPRSQSENQPQHF
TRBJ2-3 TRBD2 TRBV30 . TGTGCCTGGAGTGGGACTAGCGGGTCTACGCAGTATTTT CAWSGTSGSTQYF
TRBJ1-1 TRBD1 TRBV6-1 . TGTGCCAGCGGGTCGCCGGGACAGGCGGGCACTGAAGCTTTCTTT CASGSPGQAGTEAFF
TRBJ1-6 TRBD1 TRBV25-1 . TGTGCCAGCAGTGATTCCTTCGGACAGGGGAACTCACCCCTCCACTTT CASSDSFGQGNSPLHF
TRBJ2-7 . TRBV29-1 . TGCAGCGTTGAAGACCATTCCTACGAGCAGTACTTC CSVEDHSYEQYF
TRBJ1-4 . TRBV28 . TGTGCCAGCAGTTTGGTGGGGGGGAATGAAAAACTGTTTTTT CASSLVGGNEKLFF
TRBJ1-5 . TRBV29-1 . TGCAGCGCTACAGAGGGCGGCAATCAGCCCCAGCATTTT CSATEGGNQPQHF
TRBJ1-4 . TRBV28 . TGTGCCAGCAGTGTAGTATCAACTAATGAAAAACTGTTTTTT CASSVVSTNEKLFF
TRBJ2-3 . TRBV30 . TGTGCCTGGATCCAGGGCAGCACAGATACGCAGTATTTT CAWIQGSTDTQYF
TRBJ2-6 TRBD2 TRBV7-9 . TGTGCCACCTCCTCATGGGGGGGCTCTGGGGCCAACGTCCTGACTTTC CATSSWGGSGANVLTF
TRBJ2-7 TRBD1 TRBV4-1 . TGCGCCAGCAGCCTCGGACAGGGGGCGTCGGAGCAGTACTTC CASSLGQGASEQYF
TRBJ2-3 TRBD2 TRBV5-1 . TGCGCCAGCAGCTGGACCCCCTCAACTAGCGGGGGGGCTGAAGATACGCAGTATTTT CASSWTPSTSGGAEDTQYF
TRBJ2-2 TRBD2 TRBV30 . TGTGCCTGGAGTGATAGCGGGAGGGACACCGGGGAGCTGTTTTTT CAWSDSGRDTGELFF
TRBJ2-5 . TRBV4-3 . TGCGCCAGCAGCCAAGACCAAAATCTTTATTCGGCCCAGTACTTC CASSQDQNLYSAQYF
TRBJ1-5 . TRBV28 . TGTGCCAGCAGTTTCCTGGGTGGGGGGCAGCCCCAGCATTTT CASSFLGGGQPQHF
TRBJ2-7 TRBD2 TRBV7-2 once TGTGCCAGCAGCACCGGACTAGCGGGGGGCTACGAGCAGTACTTC CASSTGLAGGYEQYF
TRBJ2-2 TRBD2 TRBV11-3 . TGTGCCAGCAGCTTCGGACTAGCGGGAGTAGCCGGGGAGCTGTTTTTT CASSFGLAGVAGELFF
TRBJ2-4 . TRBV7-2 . TGTGCCAGCAGCTTAGGAGGATTAACTAAAAACATTCAGTACTTC CASSLGGLTKNIQYF
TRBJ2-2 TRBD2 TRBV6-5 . TGTGCCAGCAGGGCTGCCTTAGCGGGCACCGGGGAGCTGTTTTTT CASRAALAGTGELFF
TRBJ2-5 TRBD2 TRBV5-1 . TGCGCCAGCAGCTTGACACAACTAGCGGGGAAAGAGACCCAGTACTTC CASSLTQLAGKETQYF
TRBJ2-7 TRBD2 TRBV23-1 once TGCGCCAGCAGTCAATCGATGGTAGCGGGAGGGCCAGAAGGCTACGAGCAGTACTTC CASSQSMVAGGPEGYEQYF
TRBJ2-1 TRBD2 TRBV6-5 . TGTGCCAGCAGCCTAACGACTAGCGTCTACAATGAGCAGTTCTTC CASSLTTSVYNEQFF
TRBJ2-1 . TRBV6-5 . TGTGCCAGCACCCCGGACTTATACAATGAGCAGTTCTTC CASTPDLYNEQFF
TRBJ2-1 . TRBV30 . TGTGCCTGGAGTGCTAGGTACAATGAGCAGTTCTTC CAWSARYNEQFF
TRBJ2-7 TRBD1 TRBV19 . TGTGCCAGTAGTTCCCGGGACAGGAACACCTACGAGCAGTACTTC CASSSRDRNTYEQYF
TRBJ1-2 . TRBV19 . TGTGCCAGTAGTGGAGACGGAGCTAACTATGGCTACACCTTC CASSGDGANYGYTF
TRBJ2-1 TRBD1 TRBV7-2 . TGTGCCAGCAGCTTAGGGGGACAGTTTTTCAATGAGCAGTTCTTC CASSLGGQFFNEQFF
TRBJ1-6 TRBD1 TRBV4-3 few TGCGCCAGCAGCCCCGGGACAGGGGTTGTACCCCTCCACTTT CASSPGTGVVPLHF
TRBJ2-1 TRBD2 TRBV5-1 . TGCGCCAGCAGCTTTAGCGGGGACTCCTACAATGAGCAGTTCTTC CASSFSGDSYNEQFF